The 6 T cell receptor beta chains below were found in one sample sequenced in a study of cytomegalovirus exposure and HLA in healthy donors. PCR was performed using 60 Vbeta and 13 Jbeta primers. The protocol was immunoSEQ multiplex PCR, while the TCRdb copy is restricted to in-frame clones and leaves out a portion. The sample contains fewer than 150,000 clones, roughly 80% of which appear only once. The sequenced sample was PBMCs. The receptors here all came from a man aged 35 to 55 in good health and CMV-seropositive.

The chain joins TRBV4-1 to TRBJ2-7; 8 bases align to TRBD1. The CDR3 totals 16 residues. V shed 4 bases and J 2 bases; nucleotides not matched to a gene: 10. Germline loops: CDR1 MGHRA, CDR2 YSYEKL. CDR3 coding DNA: TGCGCCAGCAGCCGGGTAAAGACAGGGGCCGCCTACGAGCAGTACTTC. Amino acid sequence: CASSRVKTGAAYEQYF.

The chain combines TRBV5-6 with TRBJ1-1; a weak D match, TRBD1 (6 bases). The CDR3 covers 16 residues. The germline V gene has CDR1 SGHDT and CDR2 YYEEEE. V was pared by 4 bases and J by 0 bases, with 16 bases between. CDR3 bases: TGTGCCAGCAGCCCTGTGTGGGGGCAGGTGAACACTGAAGCTTTCTTT. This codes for CASSPVWGQVNTEAFF.

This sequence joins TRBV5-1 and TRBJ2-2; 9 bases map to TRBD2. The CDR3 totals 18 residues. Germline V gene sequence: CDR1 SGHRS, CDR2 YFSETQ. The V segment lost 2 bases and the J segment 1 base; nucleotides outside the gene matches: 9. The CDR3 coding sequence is TGCGCCAGCAGCTTTACGTATGGGACTAGCAAGAACACCGGGGAGCTGTTTTTT. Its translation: CASSFTYGTSKNTGELFF. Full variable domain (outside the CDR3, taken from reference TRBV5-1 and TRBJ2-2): KAGVTQTPRYLIKTRGQQVTLSCSPISGHRSVSWYQQTPGQGLQFLFEYFSETQRNKGNFPGRFSGRQFSNSRSEMNVSTLELGDSALYLCASSFTYGTSKNTGELFFGEGSRLTVL.

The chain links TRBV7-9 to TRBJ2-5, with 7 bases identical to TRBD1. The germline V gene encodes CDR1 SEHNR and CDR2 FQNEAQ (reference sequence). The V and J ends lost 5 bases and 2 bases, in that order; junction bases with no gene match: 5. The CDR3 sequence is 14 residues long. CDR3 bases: TGTGCCAGCAGCCTAAGACAGGGTCAAGAGACCCAGTACTTC. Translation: CASSLRQGQETQYF.

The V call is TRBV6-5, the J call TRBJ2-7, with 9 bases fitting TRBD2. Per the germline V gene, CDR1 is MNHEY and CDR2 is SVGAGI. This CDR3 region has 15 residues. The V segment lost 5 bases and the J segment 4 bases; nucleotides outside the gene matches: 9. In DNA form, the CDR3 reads TGTGCCAGCAGTCTCGTAGCGGGGGAGAATTACGAGCAGTACTTC. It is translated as CASSLVAGENYEQYF.

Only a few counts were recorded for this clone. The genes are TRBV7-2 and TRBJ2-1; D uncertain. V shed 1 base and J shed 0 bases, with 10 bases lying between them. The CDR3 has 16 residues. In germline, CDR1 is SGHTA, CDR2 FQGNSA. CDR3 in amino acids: CASSLVHSISYNEQFF. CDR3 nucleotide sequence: TGTGCCAGCAGCTTAGTTCACAGTATCTCCTACAATGAGCAGTTCTTC.